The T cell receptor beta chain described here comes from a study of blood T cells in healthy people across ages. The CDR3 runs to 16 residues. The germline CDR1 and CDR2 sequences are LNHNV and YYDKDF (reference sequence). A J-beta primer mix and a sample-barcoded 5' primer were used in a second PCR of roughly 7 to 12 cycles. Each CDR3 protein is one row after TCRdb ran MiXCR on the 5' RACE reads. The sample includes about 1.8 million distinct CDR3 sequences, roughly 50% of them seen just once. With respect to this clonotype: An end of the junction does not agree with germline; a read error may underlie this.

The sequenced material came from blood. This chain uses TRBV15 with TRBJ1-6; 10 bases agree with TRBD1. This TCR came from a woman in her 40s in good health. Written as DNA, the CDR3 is TGTGCCGCCAGCAGAGCGGGGACAGGGGACGGTTCACCCCTCCACTTT. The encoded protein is CAASRAGTGDGSPLHF.